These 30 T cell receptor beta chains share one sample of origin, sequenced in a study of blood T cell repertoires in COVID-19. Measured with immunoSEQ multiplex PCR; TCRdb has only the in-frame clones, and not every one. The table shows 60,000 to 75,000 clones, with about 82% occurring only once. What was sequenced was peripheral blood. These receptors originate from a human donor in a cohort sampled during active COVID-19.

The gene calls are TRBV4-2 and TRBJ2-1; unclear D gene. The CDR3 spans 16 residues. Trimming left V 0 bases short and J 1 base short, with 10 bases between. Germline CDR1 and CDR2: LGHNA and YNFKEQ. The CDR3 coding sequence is TGTGCCAGCAGCCAAGATTTAACGGTTTCCTACAATGAGCAGTTCTTC. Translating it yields CASSQDLTVSYNEQFF.

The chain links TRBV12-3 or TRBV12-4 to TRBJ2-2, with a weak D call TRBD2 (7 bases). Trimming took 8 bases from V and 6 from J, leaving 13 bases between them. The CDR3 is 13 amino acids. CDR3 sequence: CASARGASGELFF. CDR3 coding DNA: TGTGCCAGCGCTCGGGGGGCCTCCGGGGAGCTGTTTTTT.

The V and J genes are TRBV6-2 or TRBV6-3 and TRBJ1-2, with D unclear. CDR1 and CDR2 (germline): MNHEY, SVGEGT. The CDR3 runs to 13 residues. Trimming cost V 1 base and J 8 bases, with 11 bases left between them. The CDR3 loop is CASSYLRTGGYTF. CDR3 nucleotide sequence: TGTGCCAGCAGTTACTTACGGACGGGAGGCTACACCTTC.

The CDR3 DNA reads TGCGCCAGCAGCCCCCCGGGACAGAACTACGAGCAGTACTTC. Translated, it gives CASSPPGQNYEQYF. The rearrangement joins TRBV5-1 to TRBJ2-7; 7 nucleotides align to TRBD1. V shed 4 bases, J shed 3 bases, and the junction held 7 bases outside the gene matches. Germline CDR1 SGHRS, CDR2 YFSETQ. CDR3 length: 14 amino acids. Variable domain in full (rest from reference TRBV5-1 and TRBJ2-7): KAGVTQTPRYLIKTRGQQVTLSCSPISGHRSVSWYQQTPGQGLQFLFEYFSETQRNKGNFPGRFSGRQFSNSRSEMNVSTLELGDSALYLCASSPPGQNYEQYFGPGTRLTVT.

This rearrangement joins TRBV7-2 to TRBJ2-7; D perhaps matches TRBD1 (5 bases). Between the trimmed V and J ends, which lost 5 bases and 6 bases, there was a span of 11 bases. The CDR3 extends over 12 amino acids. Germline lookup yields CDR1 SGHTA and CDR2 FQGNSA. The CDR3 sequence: CASSPGYIEQYF. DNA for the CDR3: TGTGCCAGCAGCCCAGGGTACATCGAGCAGTACTTC.

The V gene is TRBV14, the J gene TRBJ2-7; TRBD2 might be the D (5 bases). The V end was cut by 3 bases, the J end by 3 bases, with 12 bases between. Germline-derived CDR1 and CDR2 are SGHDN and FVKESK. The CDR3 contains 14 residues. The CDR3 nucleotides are TGTGCCAGCAGCCATTCCCAACTAGTCTACGAGCAGTACTTC. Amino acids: CASSHSQLVYEQYF.

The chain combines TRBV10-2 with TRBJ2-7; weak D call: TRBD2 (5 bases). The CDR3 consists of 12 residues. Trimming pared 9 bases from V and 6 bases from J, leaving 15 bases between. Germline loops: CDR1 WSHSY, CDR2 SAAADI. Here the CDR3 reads CARTKAAREQYF. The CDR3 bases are TGCGCCAGGACTAAGGCGGCCCGCGAGCAGTACTTC.

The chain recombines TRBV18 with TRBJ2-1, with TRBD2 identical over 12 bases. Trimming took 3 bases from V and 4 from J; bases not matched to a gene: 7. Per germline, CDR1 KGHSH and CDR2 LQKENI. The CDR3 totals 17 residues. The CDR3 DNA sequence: TGTGCCAGCTCACCGGCTAGCGGGGGGGGAGTGTACAATGAGCAGTTCTTC. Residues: CASSPASGGGVYNEQFF.

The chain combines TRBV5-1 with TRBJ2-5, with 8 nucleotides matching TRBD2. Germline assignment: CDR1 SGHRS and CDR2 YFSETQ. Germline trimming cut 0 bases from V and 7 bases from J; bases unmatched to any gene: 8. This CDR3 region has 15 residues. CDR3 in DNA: TGCGCCAGCAGCTTGGCGGATACGGGGGGGGCGACCCAGTACTTC. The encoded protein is CASSLADTGGATQYF. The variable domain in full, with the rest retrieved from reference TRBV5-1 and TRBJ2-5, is KAGVTQTPRYLIKTRGQQVTLSCSPISGHRSVSWYQQTPGQGLQFLFEYFSETQRNKGNFPGRFSGRQFSNSRSEMNVSTLELGDSALYLCASSLADTGGATQYFGPGTRLLVL.

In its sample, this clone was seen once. In DNA, the CDR3 is TGTGCCAGCAGCCACTGTACAGGGCCCTCTGGAAACACCATATATTTT. The encoded protein is CASSHCTGPSGNTIYF. V is TRBV3-1 (or the pseudogene TRBV3-2) and J is TRBJ1-3; the D gene is possibly TRBD1 (6 bases). Trimming removed 3 bases at V and 0 bases at J, with 12 bases between. CDR1 is LGHDT, CDR2 YNNKEL, per germline (reference sequence). This CDR3 comprises 16 residues.

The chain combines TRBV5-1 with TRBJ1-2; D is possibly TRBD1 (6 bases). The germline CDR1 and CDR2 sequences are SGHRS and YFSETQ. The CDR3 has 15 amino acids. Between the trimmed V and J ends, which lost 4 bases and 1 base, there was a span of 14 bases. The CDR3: CASSRDRGFNYGYTF. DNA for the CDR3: TGCGCCAGCAGCCGTGATAGGGGGTTTAACTATGGCTACACCTTC.

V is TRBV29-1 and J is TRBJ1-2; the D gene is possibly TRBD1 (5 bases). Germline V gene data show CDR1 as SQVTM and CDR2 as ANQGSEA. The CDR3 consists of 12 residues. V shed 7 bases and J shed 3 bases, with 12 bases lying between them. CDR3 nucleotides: TGCAGCGGGGGGGGAGGTGACTATGGCTACACCTTC. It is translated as CSGGGGDYGYTF.

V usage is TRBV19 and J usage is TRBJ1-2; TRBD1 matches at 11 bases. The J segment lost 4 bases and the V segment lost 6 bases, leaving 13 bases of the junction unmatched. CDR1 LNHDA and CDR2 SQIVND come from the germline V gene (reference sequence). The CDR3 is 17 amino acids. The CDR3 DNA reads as TGTGCCAGTAGACCAACCTCCGGGACAGGGGGTGGCTATGGCTACACCTTC. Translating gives CASRPTSGTGGGYGYTF.

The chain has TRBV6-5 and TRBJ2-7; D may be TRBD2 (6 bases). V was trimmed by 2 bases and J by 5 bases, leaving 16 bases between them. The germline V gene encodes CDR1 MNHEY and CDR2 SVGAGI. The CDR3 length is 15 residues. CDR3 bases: TGTGCCAGCAGTTACGGGCTAGCGAAGGCCGACGAGCAGTACTTC. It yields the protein CASSYGLAKADEQYF.

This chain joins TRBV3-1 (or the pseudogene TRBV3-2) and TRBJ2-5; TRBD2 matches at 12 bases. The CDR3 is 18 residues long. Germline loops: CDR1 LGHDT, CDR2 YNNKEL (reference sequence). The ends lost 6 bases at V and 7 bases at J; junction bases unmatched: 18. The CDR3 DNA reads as TGTGCCAGCAGTCCCTCTTTATCTAGCGGGGGGGTCAAGGGGACCCAGTACTTC. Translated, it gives CASSPSLSSGGVKGTQYF.

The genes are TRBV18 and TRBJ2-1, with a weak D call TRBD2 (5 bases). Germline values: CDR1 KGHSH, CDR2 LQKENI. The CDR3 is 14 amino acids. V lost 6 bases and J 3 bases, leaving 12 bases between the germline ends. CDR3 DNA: TGTGCCAGCTCTTCTACGGGGTACTACAATGAGCAGTTCTTC. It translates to CASSSTGYYNEQFF.

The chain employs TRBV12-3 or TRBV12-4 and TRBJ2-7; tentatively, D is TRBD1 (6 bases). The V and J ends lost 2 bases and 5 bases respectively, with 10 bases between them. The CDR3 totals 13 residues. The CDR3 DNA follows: TGTGCCAGCAGTTTACCAGGGGCGAACGAGCAGTACTTC. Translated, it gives CASSLPGANEQYF.

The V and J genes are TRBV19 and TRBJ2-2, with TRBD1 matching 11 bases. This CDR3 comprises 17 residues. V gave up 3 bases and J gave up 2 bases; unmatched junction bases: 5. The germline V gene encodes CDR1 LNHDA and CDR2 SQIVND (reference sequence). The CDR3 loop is CASSIRDRGVNTGELFF. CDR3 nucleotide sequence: TGTGCCAGTAGTATTAGGGACAGGGGGGTCAACACCGGGGAGCTGTTTTTT.

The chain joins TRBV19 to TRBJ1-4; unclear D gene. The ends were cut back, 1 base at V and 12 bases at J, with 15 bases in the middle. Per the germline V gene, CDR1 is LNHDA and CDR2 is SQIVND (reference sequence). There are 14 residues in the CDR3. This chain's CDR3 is CASSIGSARRQLFF. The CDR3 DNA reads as TGTGCCAGTAGTATAGGATCGGCCCGGAGGCAACTGTTTTTT.

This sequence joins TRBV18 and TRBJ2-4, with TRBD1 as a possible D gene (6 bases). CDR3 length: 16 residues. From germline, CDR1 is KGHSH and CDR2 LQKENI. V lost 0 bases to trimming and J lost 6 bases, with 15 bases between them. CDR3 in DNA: TGTGCCAGCTCACCACCTCAGGGGATTGTAGGAAACATTCAGTACTTC. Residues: CASSPPQGIVGNIQYF. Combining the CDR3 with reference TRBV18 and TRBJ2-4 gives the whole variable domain NAGVMQNPRHLVRRRGQEARLRCSPMKGHSHVYWYRQLPEEGLKFMVYLQKENIIDESGMPKERFSAEFPKEGPSILRIQQVVRGDSAAYFCASSPPQGIVGNIQYFGAGTRLSVL.

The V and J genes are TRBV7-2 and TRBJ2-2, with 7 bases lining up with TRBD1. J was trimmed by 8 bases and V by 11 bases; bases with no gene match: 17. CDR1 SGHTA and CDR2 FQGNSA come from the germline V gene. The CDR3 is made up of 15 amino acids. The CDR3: CAVARGQLVGGELFF. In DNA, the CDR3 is TGTGCCGTCGCCCGGGGACAGCTGGTCGGAGGGGAGCTGTTTTTT.

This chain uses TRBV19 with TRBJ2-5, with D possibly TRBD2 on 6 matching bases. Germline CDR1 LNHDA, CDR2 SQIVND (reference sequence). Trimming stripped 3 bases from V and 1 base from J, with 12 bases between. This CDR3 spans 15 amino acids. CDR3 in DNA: TGTGCCAGTAGTATCGCGGGCGGGGCCCAAGAGACCCAGTACTTC. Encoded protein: CASSIAGGAQETQYF.

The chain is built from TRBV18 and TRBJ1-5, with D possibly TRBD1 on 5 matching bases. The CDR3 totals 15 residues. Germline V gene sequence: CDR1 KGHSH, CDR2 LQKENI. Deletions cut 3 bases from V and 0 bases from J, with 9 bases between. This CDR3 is CASSPGQPSNQPQHF. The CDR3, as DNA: TGTGCCAGCTCACCGGGGCAGCCTAGCAATCAGCCCCAGCATTTT.

CDR3 protein: CATSNPAGGLVTGELFF. In nucleotides, the CDR3 is TGTGCCACCAGCAACCCAGCGGGGGGGCTGGTCACCGGGGAGCTGTTTTTT. J is TRBJ2-2 and V is TRBV15; 10 bases are shared with TRBD2. The trim removed 4 bases at V and 4 bases at J, leaving 9 bases unmatched. This CDR3 has 17 amino acids. The V gene's germline CDR1 is LNHNV and CDR2 YYDKDF (reference sequence). Drawing the rest from reference TRBV15 and TRBJ2-2, the complete variable domain is DAMVIQNPRYQVTQFGKPVTLSCSQTLNHNVMYWYQQKSSQAPKLLFHYYDKDFNNEADTPDNFQSRRPNTSFCFLDIRSPGLGDTAMYLCATSNPAGGLVTGELFFGEGSRLTVL.

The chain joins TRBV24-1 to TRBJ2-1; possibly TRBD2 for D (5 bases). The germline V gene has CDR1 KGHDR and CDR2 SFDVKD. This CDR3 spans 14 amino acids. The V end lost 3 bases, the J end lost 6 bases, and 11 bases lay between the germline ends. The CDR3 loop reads CATSDPGRGNEQFF. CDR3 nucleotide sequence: TGTGCCACCAGTGATCCGGGGAGAGGCAATGAGCAGTTCTTC.

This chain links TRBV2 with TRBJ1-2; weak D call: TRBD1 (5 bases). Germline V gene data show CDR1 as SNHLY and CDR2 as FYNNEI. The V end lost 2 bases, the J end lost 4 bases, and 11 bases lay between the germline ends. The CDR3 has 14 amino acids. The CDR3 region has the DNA TGTGCCAGCAGTGAAAATGGGGCGGCCTATGGCTACACCTTC. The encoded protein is CASSENGAAYGYTF. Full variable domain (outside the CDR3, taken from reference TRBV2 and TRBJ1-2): EPEVTQTPSHQVTQMGQEVILRCVPISNHLYFYWYRQILGQKVEFLVSFYNNEISEKSEIFDDQFSVERPDGSNFTLKIRSTKLEDSAMYFCASSENGAAYGYTFGSGTRLTVV.

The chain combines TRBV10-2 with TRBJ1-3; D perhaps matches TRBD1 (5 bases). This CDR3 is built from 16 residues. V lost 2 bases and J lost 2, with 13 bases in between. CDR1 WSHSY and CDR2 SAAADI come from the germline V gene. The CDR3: CASSENAGLTGNTIYF. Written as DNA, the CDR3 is TGCGCCAGCAGTGAGAACGCGGGGCTGACTGGAAACACCATATATTTT.

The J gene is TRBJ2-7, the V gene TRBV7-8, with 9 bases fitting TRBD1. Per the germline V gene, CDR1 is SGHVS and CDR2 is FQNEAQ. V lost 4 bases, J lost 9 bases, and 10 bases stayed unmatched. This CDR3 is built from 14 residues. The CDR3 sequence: CASSSGQGPRRQYF. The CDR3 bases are TGTGCCAGCAGCTCTGGACAGGGGCCCAGGAGGCAGTACTTC.

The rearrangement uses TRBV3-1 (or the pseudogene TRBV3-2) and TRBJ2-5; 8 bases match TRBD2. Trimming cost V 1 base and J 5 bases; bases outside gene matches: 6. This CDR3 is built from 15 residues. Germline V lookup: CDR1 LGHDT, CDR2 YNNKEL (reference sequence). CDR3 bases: TGTGCCAGCAGCCAAGGGAGGACTAGCCGGGAGACCCAGTACTTC. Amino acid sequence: CASSQGRTSRETQYF.

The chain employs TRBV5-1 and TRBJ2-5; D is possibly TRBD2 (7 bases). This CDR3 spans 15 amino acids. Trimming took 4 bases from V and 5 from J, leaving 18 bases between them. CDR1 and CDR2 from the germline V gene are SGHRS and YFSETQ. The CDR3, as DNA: TGCGCCAGCAGCCCGGGTGGGGGGGCCCGGGAGACCCAGTACTTC. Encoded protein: CASSPGGGARETQYF.